The sequence of this T cell receptor beta chain was determined in a study of metastatic and nonmetastatic thyroid tumors. Study-wide context: Repertoires from blood and tumor or nodule tissue of malignant and benign thyroid patients were compared.

TCRdb re-called the PCR reads with MiXCR. In the table there are about 69,000 clones, around 14% of which are singletons. Treatment of any kind had been given to no patient before thyroid surgery. This clone was observed at least ten times. This CDR3 spans 15 amino acids. With V trimmed by 6 bases and J by 0 bases, 7 bases remained unmatched. CDR1 DFQATT and CDR2 SNEGSKA come from the germline V gene (reference sequence). The clonotype was recovered from a male donor with papillary thyroid cancer or a benign thyroid nodule (not recorded which). Some clones in this sample may be carry-over from other donors' samples. Sequenced sample: blood. The chain recombines TRBV20-1 with TRBJ1-5; 8 bases are shared with TRBD1. In nucleotides, the CDR3 is TGCAGTGCCAGACAGGGGACGAATAGCAATCAGCCCCAGCATTTT. Protein sequence: CSARQGTNSNQPQHF.